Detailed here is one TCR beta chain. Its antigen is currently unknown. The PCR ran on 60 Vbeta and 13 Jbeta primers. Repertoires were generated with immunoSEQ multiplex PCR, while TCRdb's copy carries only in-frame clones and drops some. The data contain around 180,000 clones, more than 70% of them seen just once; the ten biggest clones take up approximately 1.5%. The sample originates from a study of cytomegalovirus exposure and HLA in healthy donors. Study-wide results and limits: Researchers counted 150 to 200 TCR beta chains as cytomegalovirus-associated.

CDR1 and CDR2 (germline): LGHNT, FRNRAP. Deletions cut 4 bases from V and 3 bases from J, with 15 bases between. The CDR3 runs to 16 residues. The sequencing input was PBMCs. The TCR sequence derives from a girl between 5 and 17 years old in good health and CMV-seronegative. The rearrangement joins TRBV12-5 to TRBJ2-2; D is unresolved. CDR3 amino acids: CASGYNEAWDTGELFF. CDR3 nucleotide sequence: TGTGCTAGTGGTTACAACGAGGCCTGGGACACCGGGGAGCTGTTTTTT.